This T cell receptor beta chain was recovered during a study of T cells in Graves' hyperthyroidism and ophthalmopathy. Overall study context: At the time of initial diagnosis and before any treatment, peripheral blood was collected.

V lost 0 bases and J lost 4; bases outside the gene matches: 3. In germline, CDR1 is SGHAT, CDR2 FQNNGV. This CDR3 contains 15 residues. Regarding the study as a whole: Blood also held most thyroid clonotypes expanded beyond 0.001.

Template material for amplifying TCR beta CDR3 regions consisted of RNA transcripts. A first-round RT-PCR of the TCR CDR3 used the HTBI primer set. TCRdb re-derived calls from the multiplex PCR reads in MiXCR, one entry per CDR3 protein. Counted here are about 680,000 distinct CDR3 sequences, 30% to 40% occurring once; the ten biggest clones make up around 30%. Clinical symptoms, serum thyroxine, TRAb, thyroid ultrasound and orbital computed tomography informed diagnoses. In its sample, this clonotype was seen many times. Its matching antigen is unknown. The chain employs TRBV11-2 and TRBJ1-5; 7 bases line up with TRBD1. This TCR was sampled from a woman aged 35 to 49 with Graves' hyperthyroidism. The sample consisted of blood. The CDR3 DNA is TGTGCCAGCAGCTTAGAGGGGACAGAGAATCAGCCCCAGCATTTT. It encodes CASSLEGTENQPQHF.